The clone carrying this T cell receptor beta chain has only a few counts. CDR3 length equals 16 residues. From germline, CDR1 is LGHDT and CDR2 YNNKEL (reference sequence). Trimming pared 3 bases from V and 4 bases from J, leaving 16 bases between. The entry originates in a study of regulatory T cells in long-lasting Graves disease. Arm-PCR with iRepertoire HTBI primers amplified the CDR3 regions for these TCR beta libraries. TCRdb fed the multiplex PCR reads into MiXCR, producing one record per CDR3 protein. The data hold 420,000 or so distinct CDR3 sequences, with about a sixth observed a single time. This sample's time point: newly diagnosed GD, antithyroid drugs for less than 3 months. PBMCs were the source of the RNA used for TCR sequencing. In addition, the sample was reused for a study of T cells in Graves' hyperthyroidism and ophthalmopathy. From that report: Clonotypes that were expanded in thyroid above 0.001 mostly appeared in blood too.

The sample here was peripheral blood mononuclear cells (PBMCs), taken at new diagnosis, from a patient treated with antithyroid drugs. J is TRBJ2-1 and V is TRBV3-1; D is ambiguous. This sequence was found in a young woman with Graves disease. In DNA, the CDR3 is TGTGCCAGCAGCCACTCCATGGCTGTCTATTACAATGAGCAGTTCTTC. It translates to CASSHSMAVYYNEQFF.